The clone carrying this T cell receptor beta chain was recorded at least ten times. TCRdb re-derived calls from the 5' RACE reads in MiXCR, one entry per CDR3 protein. The table includes 55,000 to 70,000 distinct CDR3 sequences, 5.5% to 6.5% detected once. The sample originates from a study of early T cells in non-severe SARS-CoV-2 infection. Material: whole blood. The TCR originated in an adult who was a healthcare worker with PCR-confirmed SARS-CoV-2 infection or an uninfected control (not recorded which).

DNA for the CDR3: TGTGCCAGCAGTCCTACAGGGGCCTACGAGCAGTACTTC. Amino acid sequence: CASSPTGAYEQYF. The chain has TRBV9 and TRBJ2-7; 7 nucleotides match TRBD1. This CDR3 contains 13 residues. Trimming took 5 bases from V and 2 from J; bases not matched to a gene: 4. The V gene's germline CDR1 is SGDLS and CDR2 YYNGEE.